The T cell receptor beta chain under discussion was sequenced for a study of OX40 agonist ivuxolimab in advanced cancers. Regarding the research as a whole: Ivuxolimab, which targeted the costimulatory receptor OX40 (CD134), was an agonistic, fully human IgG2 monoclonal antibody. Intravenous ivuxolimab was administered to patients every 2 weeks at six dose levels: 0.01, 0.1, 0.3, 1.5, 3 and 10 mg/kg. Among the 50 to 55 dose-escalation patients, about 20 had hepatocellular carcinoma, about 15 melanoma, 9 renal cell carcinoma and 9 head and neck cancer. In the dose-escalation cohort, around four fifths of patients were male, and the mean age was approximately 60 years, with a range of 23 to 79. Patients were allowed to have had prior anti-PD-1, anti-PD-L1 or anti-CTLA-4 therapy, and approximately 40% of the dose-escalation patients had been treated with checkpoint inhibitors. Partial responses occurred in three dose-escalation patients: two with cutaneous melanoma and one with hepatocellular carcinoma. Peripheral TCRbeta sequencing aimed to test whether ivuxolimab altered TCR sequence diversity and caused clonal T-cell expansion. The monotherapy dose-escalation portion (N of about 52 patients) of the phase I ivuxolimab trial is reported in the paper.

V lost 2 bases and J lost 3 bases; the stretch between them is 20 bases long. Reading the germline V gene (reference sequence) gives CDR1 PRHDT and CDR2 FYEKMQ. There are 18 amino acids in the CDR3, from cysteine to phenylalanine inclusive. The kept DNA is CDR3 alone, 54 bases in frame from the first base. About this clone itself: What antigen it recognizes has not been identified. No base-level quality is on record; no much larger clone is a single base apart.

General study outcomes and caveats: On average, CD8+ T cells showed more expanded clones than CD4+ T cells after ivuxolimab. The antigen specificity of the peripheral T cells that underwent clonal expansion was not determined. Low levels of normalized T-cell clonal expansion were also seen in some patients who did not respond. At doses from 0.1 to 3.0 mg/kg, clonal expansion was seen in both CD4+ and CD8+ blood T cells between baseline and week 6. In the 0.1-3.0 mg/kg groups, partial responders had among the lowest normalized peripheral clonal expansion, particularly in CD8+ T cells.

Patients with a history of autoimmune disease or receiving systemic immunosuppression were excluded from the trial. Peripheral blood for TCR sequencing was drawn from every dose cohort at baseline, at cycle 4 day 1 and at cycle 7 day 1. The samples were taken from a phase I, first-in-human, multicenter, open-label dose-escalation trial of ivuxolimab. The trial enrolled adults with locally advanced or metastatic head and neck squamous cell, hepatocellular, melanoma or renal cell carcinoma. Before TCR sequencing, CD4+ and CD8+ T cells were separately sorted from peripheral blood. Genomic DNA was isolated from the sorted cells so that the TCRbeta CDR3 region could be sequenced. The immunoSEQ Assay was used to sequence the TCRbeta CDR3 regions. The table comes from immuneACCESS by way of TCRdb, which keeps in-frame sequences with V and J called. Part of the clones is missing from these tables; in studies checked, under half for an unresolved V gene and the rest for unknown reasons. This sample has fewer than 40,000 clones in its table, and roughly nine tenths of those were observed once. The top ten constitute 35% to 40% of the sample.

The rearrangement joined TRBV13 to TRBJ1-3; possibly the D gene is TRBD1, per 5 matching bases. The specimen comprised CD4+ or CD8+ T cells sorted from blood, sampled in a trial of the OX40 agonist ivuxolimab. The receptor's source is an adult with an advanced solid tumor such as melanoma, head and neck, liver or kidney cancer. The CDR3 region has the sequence CASSLIETGPFRGNTIYF. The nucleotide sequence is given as TGTGCCAGCAGCTTAATCGAAACAGGCCCGTTCCGTGGAAACACCATATATTTT.